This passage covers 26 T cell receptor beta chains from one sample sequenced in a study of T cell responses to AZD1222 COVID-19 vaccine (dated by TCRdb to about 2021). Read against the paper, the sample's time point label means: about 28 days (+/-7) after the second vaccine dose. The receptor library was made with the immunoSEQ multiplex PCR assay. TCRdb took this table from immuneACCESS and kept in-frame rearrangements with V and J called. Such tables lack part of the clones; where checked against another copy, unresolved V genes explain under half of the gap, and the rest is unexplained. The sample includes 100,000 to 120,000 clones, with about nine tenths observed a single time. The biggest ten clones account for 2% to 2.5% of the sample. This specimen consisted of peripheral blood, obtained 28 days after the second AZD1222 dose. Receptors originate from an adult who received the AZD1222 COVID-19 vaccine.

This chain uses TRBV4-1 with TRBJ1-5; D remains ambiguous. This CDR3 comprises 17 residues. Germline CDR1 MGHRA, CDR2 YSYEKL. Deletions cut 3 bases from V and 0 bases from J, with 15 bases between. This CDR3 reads CASSQKGRSDSNQPQHF. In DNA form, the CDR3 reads TGCGCCAGCAGCCAGAAAGGGAGGTCAGATAGCAATCAGCCCCAGCATTTT.

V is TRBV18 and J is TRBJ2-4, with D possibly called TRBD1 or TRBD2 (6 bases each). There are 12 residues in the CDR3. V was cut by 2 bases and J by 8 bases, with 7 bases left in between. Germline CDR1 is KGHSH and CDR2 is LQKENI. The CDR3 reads CASSPRGDIQYF. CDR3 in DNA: TGTGCCAGCTCACCAAGGGGGGACATTCAGTACTTC.

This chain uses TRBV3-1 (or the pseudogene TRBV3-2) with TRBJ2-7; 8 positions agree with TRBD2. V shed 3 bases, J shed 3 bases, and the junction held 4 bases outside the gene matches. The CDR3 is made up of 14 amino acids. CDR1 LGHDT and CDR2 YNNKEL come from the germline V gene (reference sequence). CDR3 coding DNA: TGTGCCAGCAGCCAGCCCGGGACTAGCTACGAGCAGTACTTC. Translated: CASSQPGTSYEQYF.

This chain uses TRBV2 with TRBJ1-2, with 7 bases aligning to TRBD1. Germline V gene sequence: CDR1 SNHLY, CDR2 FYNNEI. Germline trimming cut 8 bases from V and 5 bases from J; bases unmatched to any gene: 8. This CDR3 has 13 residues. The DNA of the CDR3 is TGTGCCAGCCCCAGGGGGGAGGGGTATGGCTACACCTTC. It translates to CASPRGEGYGYTF.

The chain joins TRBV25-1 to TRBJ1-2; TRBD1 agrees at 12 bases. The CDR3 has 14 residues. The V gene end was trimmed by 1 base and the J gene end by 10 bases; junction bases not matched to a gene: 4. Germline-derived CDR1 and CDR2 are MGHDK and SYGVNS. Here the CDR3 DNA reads TGTGCCAGCAGTGAATTTGGGACAGGGGGCGTCTACACCTTC. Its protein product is CASSEFGTGGVYTF.

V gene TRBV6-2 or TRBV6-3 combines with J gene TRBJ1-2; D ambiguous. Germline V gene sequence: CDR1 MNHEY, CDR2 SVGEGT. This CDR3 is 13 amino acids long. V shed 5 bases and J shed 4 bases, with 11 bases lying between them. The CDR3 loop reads CASSPDGSYGYTF. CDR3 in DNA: TGTGCCAGCAGTCCGGACGGATCCTATGGCTACACCTTC.

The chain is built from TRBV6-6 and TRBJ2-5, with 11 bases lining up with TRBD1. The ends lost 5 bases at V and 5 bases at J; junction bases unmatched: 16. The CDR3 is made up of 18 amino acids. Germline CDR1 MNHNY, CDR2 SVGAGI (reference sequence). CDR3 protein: CASSLLPGGTGGLETQYF. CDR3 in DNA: TGTGCCAGCAGTCTACTTCCGGGTGGGACAGGGGGTTTGGAGACCCAGTACTTC.

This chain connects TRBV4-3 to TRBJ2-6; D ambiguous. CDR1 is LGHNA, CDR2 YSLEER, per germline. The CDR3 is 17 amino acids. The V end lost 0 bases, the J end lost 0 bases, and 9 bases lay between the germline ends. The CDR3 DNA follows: TGCGCCAGCAGCCAAGACTCCGGAAGCTCTGGGGCCAACGTCCTGACTTTC. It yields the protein CASSQDSGSSGANVLTF.

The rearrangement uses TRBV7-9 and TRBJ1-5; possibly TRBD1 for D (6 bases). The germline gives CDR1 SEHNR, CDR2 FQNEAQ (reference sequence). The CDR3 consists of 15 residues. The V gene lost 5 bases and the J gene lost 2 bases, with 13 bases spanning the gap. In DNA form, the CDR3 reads TGTGCCAGCAGCCTGGGGGCGCCAGGCAATCAGCCCCAGCATTTT. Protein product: CASSLGAPGNQPQHF.

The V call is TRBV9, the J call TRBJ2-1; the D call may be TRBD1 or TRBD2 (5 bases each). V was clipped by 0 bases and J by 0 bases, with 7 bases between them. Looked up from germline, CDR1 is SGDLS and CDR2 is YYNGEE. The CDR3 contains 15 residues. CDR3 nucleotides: TGTGCCAGCAGCGTAGGTGGGGGCTCCTACAATGAGCAGTTCTTC. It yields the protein CASSVGGGSYNEQFF.

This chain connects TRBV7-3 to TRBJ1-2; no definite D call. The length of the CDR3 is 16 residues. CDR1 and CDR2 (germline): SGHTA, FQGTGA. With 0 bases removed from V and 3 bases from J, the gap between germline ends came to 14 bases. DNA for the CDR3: TGTGCCAGCAGCTTAACACCCGGGGTGGGTGACTATGGCTACACCTTC. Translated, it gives CASSLTPGVGDYGYTF.

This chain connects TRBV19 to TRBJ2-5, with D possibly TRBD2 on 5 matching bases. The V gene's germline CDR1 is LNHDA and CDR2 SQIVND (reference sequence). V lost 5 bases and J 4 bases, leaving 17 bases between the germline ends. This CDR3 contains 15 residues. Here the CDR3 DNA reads TGTGCCAGTAGTCCCCCGGGATACGGTAGAGAGACCCAGTACTTC. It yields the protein CASSPPGYGRETQYF.

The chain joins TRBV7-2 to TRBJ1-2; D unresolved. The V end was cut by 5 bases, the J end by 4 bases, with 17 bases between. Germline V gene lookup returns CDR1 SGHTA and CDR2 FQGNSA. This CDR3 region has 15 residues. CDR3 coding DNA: TGTGCCAGCAGCCTACCATCGACCGGAATCTATGGCTACACCTTC. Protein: CASSLPSTGIYGYTF.

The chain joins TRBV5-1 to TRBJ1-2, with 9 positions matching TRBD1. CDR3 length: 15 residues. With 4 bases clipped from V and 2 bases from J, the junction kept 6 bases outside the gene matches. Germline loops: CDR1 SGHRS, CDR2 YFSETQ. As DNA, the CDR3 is TGCGCCAGCAGCGTCCGGGACAGGGAGAACTATGGCTACACCTTC. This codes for CASSVRDRENYGYTF.

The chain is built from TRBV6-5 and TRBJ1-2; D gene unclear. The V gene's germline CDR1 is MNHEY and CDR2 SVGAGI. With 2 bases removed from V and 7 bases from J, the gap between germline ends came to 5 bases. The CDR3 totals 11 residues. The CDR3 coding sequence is TGTGCCAGCAGTTACGAGGTTGGCTACACCTTC. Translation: CASSYEVGYTF.

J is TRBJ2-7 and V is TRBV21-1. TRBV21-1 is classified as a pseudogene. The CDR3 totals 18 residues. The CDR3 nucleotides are TGTGCCAGCAGCCGATGCTCGTCATTAAAGGGATCACCCTACGAGCAGTACTTC. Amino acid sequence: CASSRCSSLKGSPYEQYF.

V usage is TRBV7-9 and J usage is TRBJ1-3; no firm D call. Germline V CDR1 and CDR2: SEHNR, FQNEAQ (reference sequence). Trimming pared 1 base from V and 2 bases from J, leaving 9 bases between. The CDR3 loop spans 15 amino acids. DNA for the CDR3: TGTGCCAGCAGCTTAGTTCTGGGGACTGGAAACACCATATATTTT. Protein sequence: CASSLVLGTGNTIYF. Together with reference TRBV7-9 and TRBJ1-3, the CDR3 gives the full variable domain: DTGVSQNPRHKITKRGQNVTFRCDPISEHNRLYWYRQTLGQGPEFLTYFQNEAQLEKSRLLSDRFSAERPKGSFSTLEIQRTEQGDSAMYLCASSLVLGTGNTIYFGEGSWLTVV.

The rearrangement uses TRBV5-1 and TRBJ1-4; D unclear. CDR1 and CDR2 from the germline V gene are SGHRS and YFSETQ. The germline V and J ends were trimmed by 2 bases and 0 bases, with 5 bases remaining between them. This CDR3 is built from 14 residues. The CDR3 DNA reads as TGCGCCAGCAGCTTTCGAGCAACTAATGAAAAACTGTTTTTT. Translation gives CASSFRATNEKLFF.

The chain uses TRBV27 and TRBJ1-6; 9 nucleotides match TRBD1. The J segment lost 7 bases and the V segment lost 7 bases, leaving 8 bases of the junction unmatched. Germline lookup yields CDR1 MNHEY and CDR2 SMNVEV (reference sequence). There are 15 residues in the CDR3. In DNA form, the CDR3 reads TGTGCCAGCATTACAGGGGGCAATCGGAATTCACCCCTCCACTTT. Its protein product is CASITGGNRNSPLHF.

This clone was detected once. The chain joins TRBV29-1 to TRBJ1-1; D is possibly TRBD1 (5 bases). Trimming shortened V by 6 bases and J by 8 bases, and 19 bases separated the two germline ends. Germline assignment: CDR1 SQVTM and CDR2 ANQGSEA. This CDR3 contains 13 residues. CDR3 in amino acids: CSVQAGRGTEAFF. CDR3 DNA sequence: TGCAGCGTCCAGGCCGGGCGGGGCACAGAAGCTTTCTTT. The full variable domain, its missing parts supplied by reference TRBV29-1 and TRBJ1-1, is SAVISQKPSRDICQRGTSLTIQCQVDSQVTMMFWYRQQPGQSLTLIATANQGSEATYESGFVIDKFPISRPNLTFSTLTVSNMSPEDSSIYLCSVQAGRGTEAFFGQGTRLTVV.

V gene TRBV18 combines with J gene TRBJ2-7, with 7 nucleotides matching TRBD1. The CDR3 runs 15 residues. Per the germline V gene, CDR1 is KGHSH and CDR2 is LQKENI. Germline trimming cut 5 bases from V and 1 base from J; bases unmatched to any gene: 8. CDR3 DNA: TGTGCCAGCTCAGAAGGGCGACAGGGATCCTACGAGCAGTACTTC. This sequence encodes CASSEGRQGSYEQYF.

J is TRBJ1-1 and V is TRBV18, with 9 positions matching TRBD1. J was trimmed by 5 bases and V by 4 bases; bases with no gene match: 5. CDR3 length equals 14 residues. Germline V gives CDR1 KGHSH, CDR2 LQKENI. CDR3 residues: CASSRRQGETEAFF. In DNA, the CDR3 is TGTGCCAGCTCACGGCGACAGGGGGAAACTGAAGCTTTCTTT.

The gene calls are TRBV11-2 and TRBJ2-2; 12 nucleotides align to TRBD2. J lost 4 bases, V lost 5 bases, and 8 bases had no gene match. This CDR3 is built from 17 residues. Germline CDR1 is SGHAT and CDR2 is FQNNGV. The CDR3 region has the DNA TGTGCCAGCAGCCAAAGTACTAGCGGGGGGTCCACCGGGGAGCTGTTTTTT. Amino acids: CASSQSTSGGSTGELFF.

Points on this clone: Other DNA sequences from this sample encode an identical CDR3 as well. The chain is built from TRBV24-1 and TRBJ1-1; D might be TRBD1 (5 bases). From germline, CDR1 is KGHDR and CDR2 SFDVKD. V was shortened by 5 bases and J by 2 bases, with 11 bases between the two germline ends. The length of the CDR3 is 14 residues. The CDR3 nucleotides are TGTGCCACCAGTGCGCGGGGGAGAAACACTGAAGCTTTCTTT. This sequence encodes CATSARGRNTEAFF.

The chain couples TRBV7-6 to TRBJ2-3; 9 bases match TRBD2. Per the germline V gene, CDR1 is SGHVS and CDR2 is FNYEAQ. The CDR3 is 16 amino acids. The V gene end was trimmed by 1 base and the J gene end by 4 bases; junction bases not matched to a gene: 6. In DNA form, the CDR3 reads TGTGCCAGCAGCTTAGTCGCGGGGGGGCGGGCAGATACGCAGTATTTT. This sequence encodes CASSLVAGGRADTQYF. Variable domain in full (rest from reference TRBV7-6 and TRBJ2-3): GAGVSQSPRYKVTKRGQDVALRCDPISGHVSLYWYRQALGQGPEFLTYFNYEAQQDKSGLPNDRFSAERPEGSISTLTIQRTEQRDSAMYRCASSLVAGGRADTQYFGPGTRLTVL.

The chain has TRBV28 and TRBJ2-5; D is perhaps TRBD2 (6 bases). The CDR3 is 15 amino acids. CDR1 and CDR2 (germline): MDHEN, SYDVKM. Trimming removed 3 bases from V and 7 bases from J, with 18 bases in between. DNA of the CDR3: TGTGCCAGCAGTTTGGGCGGGGCGGCAATGGGGACCCAGTACTTC. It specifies CASSLGGAAMGTQYF.